This T cell receptor beta chain emerged from a study of T-cell reconstitution after alpha-beta-depleted transplantation in children. Findings of the study overall: By about two months after transplant, alpha-beta T cells reportedly arose from several hundred graft clones that had expanded. T-cell counts and diversity at one year post-transplant came mainly from newly produced T cells.

Unique molecular identifiers were incorporated into the prepared TCRbeta library. TCRdb re-analysed the PCR reads in MiXCR, keeping a single row per CDR3 protein. The table records hundreds of thousands of distinct CDR3 sequences, about a sixth of them present only once. The CDR3 is made up of 15 amino acids. Germline loops: CDR1 SGHRS, CDR2 YFSETQ. V was pared by 4 bases and J by 3 bases, with 10 bases of the junction left unmatched. The sample holds a few counts of this clonotype. Its antigen is as yet unknown. The origin of this receptor is a boy in the first two years of life who had a stem cell transplant for Wiskott-Aldrich syndrome, so the T cells may come from the graft donor. The chain recombines TRBV5-1 with TRBJ2-7; 7 nucleotides agree with TRBD1. Sequenced here: PBMCs, mostly from graft donor cells, sampled 360 days after TCRalphabeta/CD19-depleted stem cell transplant. The CDR3 DNA reads TGCGCCAGCAGCCCCCGACAGGGCCTCCTCTACGAGCAGTACTTC. Amino acids: CASSPRQGLLYEQYF.